These 26 T cell receptor beta chains came from one sample sequenced in a study of blood T cell repertoires in COVID-19. Profiled with immunoSEQ multiplex PCR; TCRdb holds only in-frame clones, not every one. The repertoire has hundreds of thousands of clones, approximately 90% of them found once; the top ten carry roughly 6.3%. The sample comprised peripheral blood. These receptors originate from a woman younger than 45 with COVID-19, enrolled during active disease.

The rearrangement joins TRBV28 to TRBJ2-7; no firm D call. The CDR3 extends over 12 amino acids. Germline V gives CDR1 MDHEN, CDR2 SYDVKM. Trimming took off 5 bases at V and 2 bases at J, with 7 bases between the two ends. CDR3 protein: CASSTDTYEQYF. The DNA for the CDR3 is TGTGCCAGCAGTACTGACACCTACGAGCAGTACTTC.

V is TRBV4-1 and J is TRBJ1-2, with D unresolved. V lost 0 bases, J lost 5 bases, and 10 bases lay in between. Germline V gives CDR1 MGHRA, CDR2 YSYEKL. This CDR3 has 14 residues. The CDR3 coding sequence is TGCGCCAGCAGCCAAGACAGATCCTCGTATGGCTACACCTTC. Translating it yields CASSQDRSSYGYTF.

The table lists this clone with a count of one. This chain uses TRBV29-1 with TRBJ2-7; 8 bases align to TRBD1. Looked up from germline, CDR1 is SQVTM and CDR2 is ANQGSEA. V shed 6 bases and J 7 bases; nucleotides not matched to a gene: 14. The CDR3 length is 14 residues. CDR3 nucleotides: TGCAGCGTACTCAGGGGGCTCCAGGTTAGAGAGCAGTACTTC. Translating gives CSVLRGLQVREQYF.

The chain combines TRBV5-4 with TRBJ1-2, with 9 positions matching TRBD1. Germline lookup yields CDR1 SGHNT and CDR2 YYREEE (reference sequence). With 5 bases clipped from V and 3 bases from J, the junction kept 2 bases outside the gene matches. The CDR3 is 13 amino acids. The DNA of the CDR3 is TGTGCCAGCAGTCGGACAGGGGACTATGGCTACACCTTC. Translation gives CASSRTGDYGYTF.

This chain links TRBV6-5 with TRBJ1-2; 12 bases line up with TRBD1. Germline CDR1 is MNHEY and CDR2 is SVGAGI. The trim removed 7 bases at V and 0 bases at J, leaving 3 bases unmatched. The CDR3 is 15 amino acids. The CDR3 sequence: CASIRDRGPNYGYTF. For the CDR3, the DNA is TGTGCCAGCATCAGGGACAGGGGGCCTAACTATGGCTACACCTTC.

This chain joins TRBV7-9 and TRBJ2-3; TRBD2 is a possible D gene (5 bases). In germline, CDR1 is SEHNR, CDR2 FQNEAQ (reference sequence). The CDR3 sequence is 12 residues long. The V end lost 6 bases, the J end lost 3 bases, and 7 bases lay between the germline ends. This chain's CDR3 is CASSRGTDTQYF. CDR3 DNA: TGTGCCAGCAGTCGAGGGACAGATACGCAGTATTTT.

J is TRBJ1-1 and V is TRBV24-1; D is perhaps TRBD1 (6 bases). Germline V gene lookup returns CDR1 KGHDR and CDR2 SFDVKD. The CDR3 contains 12 residues. V shed 10 bases and J shed 2 bases, with 10 bases lying between them. Here the CDR3 reads CATRGGNTEAFF. The DNA for the CDR3 is TGTGCCACTCGTGGGGGCAACACTGAAGCTTTCTTT.

V and J are TRBV12-3 or TRBV12-4 and TRBJ2-7; D remains ambiguous. The length of the CDR3 is 11 residues. The ends were cut back, 8 bases at V and 2 bases at J, with 7 bases in the middle. The CDR3 region has the DNA TGTGCCAGCCTTCCTCCCTACGAGCAGTACGTC. Protein product: CASLPPYEQYV.

This chain uses TRBV5-1 with TRBJ1-4; possibly TRBD1 for D (5 bases). Trimming took 2 bases from V and 2 from J, leaving 10 bases between them. The CDR3 is 15 amino acids. Germline-derived CDR1 and CDR2 are SGHRS and YFSETQ. The CDR3 region is CASSFQGRTNEKLFF. CDR3 nucleotides: TGCGCCAGCAGCTTCCAGGGAAGGACTAATGAAAAACTGTTTTTT.

The V and J genes are TRBV7-8 and TRBJ1-1, with 8 bases fitting TRBD1. Germline V gene sequence: CDR1 SGHVS, CDR2 FQNEAQ. This CDR3 has 16 residues. V gave up 2 bases and J gave up 2 bases; unmatched junction bases: 7. CDR3 residues: CASSLTNAGGNTEAFF. CDR3 DNA sequence: TGTGCCAGCAGCTTAACTAACGCAGGGGGCAACACTGAAGCTTTCTTT.

This clone has just a few counts. The chain has TRBV6-2 or TRBV6-3 and TRBJ1-5; 7 bases match TRBD1. Germline V gene data show CDR1 as MNHEY and CDR2 as SVGEGT. This CDR3 has 15 amino acids. V trimming: 5 bases; J trimming: 6 bases; junction bases outside the gene matches: 10. As DNA, the CDR3 is TGTGCCAGCAGTGCCGGGACAGAAGGTGGTCAGCCCCAGCATTTT. Protein: CASSAGTEGGQPQHF.

The gene calls are TRBV21-1 and TRBJ2-1; the table's D call, TRBD2, has no DNA check behind it. TRBV21-1 is a known pseudogene. This CDR3 region has 14 residues. The CDR3 region is CASRKGLAGHEQFF. As DNA, the CDR3 is TGTGCCAGCAGGAAGGGACTAGCGGGACATGAGCAGTTCTTC.

The gene calls are TRBV5-1 and TRBJ1-3; 9 nucleotides align to TRBD1. Germline lookup yields CDR1 SGHRS and CDR2 YFSETQ. The CDR3 runs 15 residues. The trim removed 0 bases at V and 4 bases at J, leaving 2 bases unmatched. The CDR3 region has the DNA TGCGCCAGCAGCTTGGGAGGGACAGGGGGAAACACCATATATTTT. Translating it yields CASSLGGTGGNTIYF.

This clone was observed once. CDR3: CASRKDITYGYTF. CDR3 nucleotides: TGTGCCAGCAGAAAGGACATTACGTATGGCTACACCTTC. This chain connects TRBV27 to TRBJ1-2; D possibly corresponds to TRBD1 (5 bases). Germline-derived CDR1 and CDR2 are MNHEY and SMNVEV (reference sequence). The germline V and J ends were trimmed by 6 bases and 5 bases, with 13 bases remaining between them. The CDR3 runs 13 residues.

This chain links TRBV7-6 with TRBJ2-2, with D maybe TRBD2 (5 bases). V gave up 0 bases and J gave up 5 bases, with 10 bases separating them. CDR1 and CDR2 (germline): SGHVS, FNYEAQ. The CDR3 is made up of 15 amino acids. CDR3 amino acids: CASSLALGSTGELFF. DNA of the CDR3: TGTGCCAGCAGCTTAGCGTTGGGGAGTACCGGGGAGCTGTTTTTT. Full variable domain (remainder filled in from reference TRBV7-6 and TRBJ2-2): GAGVSQSPRYKVTKRGQDVALRCDPISGHVSLYWYRQALGQGPEFLTYFNYEAQQDKSGLPNDRFSAERPEGSISTLTIQRTEQRDSAMYRCASSLALGSTGELFFGEGSRLTVL.

This rearrangement joins TRBV5-5 to TRBJ1-5, with D perhaps matching TRBD1 (6 bases). The CDR3 loop spans 16 amino acids. Germline-derived CDR1 and CDR2 are SGHKS and YYEKEE (reference sequence). Trimming cost V 0 bases and J 0 bases, with 10 bases left between them. The CDR3 loop is CASSLGAGVSNQPQHF. Here the CDR3 DNA reads TGTGCCAGCAGCTTGGGGGCAGGGGTTAGCAATCAGCCCCAGCATTTT.

This clone occurred once. This chain uses TRBV5-6 with TRBJ2-1; D unclear. V was shortened by 0 bases and J by 5 bases, with 15 bases between the two germline ends. This CDR3 region has 16 residues. Germline-derived CDR1 and CDR2 are SGHDT and YYEEEE. CDR3 sequence (DNA): TGTGCCAGCAGCTTGGATGCGTATCCATTGGACAATGAGCAGTTCTTC. Amino acids: CASSLDAYPLDNEQFF.

The chain employs TRBV9 and TRBJ1-6; D is possibly TRBD1 (5 bases). CDR1 and CDR2 (germline): SGDLS, YYNGEE. The CDR3 extends over 15 amino acids. V was clipped by 3 bases and J by 6 bases, with 13 bases between them. CDR3 nucleotides: TGTGCCAGCAGCGCAAGTGGGGCCACTAATTCACCCCTCCACTTT. As protein: CASSASGATNSPLHF.

This clone appeared a single time. The J gene is TRBJ2-7, the V gene TRBV19, with no clear D. CDR1 is LNHDA and CDR2 is SQIVND in the germline V gene (reference sequence). This CDR3 has 15 residues. Trimming shortened V by 5 bases and J by 4 bases, and 18 bases separated the two germline ends. This chain's CDR3 is CASSSIAGSIYEQYF. CDR3 nucleotide sequence: TGTGCCAGTAGTTCCATAGCTGGGTCAATATACGAGCAGTACTTC.

The chain joins TRBV28 to TRBJ2-3; D is perhaps TRBD2 (5 bases). In germline, CDR1 is MDHEN, CDR2 SYDVKM. Trimming left V 2 bases short and J 3 bases short, with 9 bases between. The CDR3 consists of 14 residues. CDR3 coding DNA: TGTGCCAGCAGTTTAGGAGGTGCAACAGATACGCAGTATTTT. Translating gives CASSLGGATDTQYF.

The chain recombines TRBV6-2 or TRBV6-3 with TRBJ2-3, with TRBD2 identical over 12 bases. J lost 4 bases, V lost 6 bases, and 5 bases had no gene match. Germline V gene lookup returns CDR1 MNHEY and CDR2 SVGEGT. This CDR3 has 15 amino acids. As DNA, the CDR3 is TGTGCCAGCAGCCGACGGACTAGCGGGGCAGATACGCAGTATTTT. Encoded protein: CASSRRTSGADTQYF.

V is TRBV20-1 and J is TRBJ2-3, with 10 nucleotides matching TRBD2. The ends lost 3 bases at V and 2 bases at J; junction bases unmatched: 5. The V gene's germline CDR1 is DFQATT and CDR2 SNEGSKA (reference sequence). This CDR3 is built from 15 residues. DNA for the CDR3: TGCAGTGCTAGTCCTAGCGGGAGTTACACAGATACGCAGTATTTT. This translates into CSASPSGSYTDTQYF.

J is TRBJ2-3 and V is TRBV6-4, with TRBD2 as a possible D gene (5 bases). The V end lost 3 bases, the J end lost 2 bases, and 24 bases lay between the germline ends. Germline-derived CDR1 and CDR2 are MRHNA and SNTAGT. This CDR3 region has 19 residues. CDR3 nucleotide sequence: TGTGCCAGCAGTGAAGGATGGACTCCCTCCCCCTCTGACACAGATACGCAGTATTTT. Encoded protein: CASSEGWTPSPSDTDTQYF.

This rearrangement joins TRBV18 to TRBJ2-3; maybe TRBD1 (5 bases). V was pared by 0 bases and J by 3 bases, with 13 bases between. Germline lookup yields CDR1 KGHSH and CDR2 LQKENI. The CDR3 length is 16 residues. The DNA of the CDR3 is TGTGCCAGCTCACCACCTTCTACAGGAGTAACAGATACGCAGTATTTT. Protein product: CASSPPSTGVTDTQYF.

V and J are TRBV12-3 or TRBV12-4 and TRBJ2-7; 7 bases are a match to TRBD2. The ends lost 7 bases at V and 7 bases at J; junction bases unmatched: 10. This CDR3 has 13 amino acids. CDR3 DNA: TGTGCCAGCAATCTGGGGGGGGTCGGAGAGCAGTACGTC. Its protein is CASNLGGVGEQYV.

This clone was counted only a few times. V usage is TRBV5-1 and J usage is TRBJ1-6; D unclear. The V end lost 0 bases, the J end lost 9 bases, and 16 bases lay between the germline ends. Germline CDR1 and CDR2: SGHRS and YFSETQ. The CDR3 is made up of 16 amino acids. In nucleotides, the CDR3 is TGCGCCAGCAGCTTGGTTCCGGGGAGTGAGTCTTCACCCCTCCACTTT. Its translation: CASSLVPGSESSPLHF.